The 8 T cell receptor beta chains presented below share a single source sample, sequenced in a study of metastatic and nonmetastatic thyroid tumors. TCRdb re-clonotyped the PCR reads via MiXCR. The repertoire holds more than 20,000 clones, with 20% as singletons. There were no patients who had received any treatment before thyroid surgery. Sequenced sample: blood. These receptors all come from a female donor with papillary thyroid cancer or a benign thyroid nodule (not recorded which). Some clones in this sample may be carry-over from other donors' samples.

The chain recombines TRBV19 with TRBJ1-1; D uncertain. CDR1 LNHDA and CDR2 SQIVND come from the germline V gene (reference sequence). Deletions cut 1 base from V and 2 bases from J, with 5 bases between. CDR3 size: 13 residues. The CDR3 sequence is CASSIGRNTEAFF. CDR3 DNA sequence: TGTGCCAGTAGTATAGGGAGAAACACTGAAGCTTTCTTT.

This clone was seen repeatedly, ten times or more. The chain employs TRBV13 and TRBJ2-5; the match to TRBD2 covers 9 bases. V dropped 5 bases and J dropped 5; count of bases not matched to a gene: 12. The CDR3 has 16 amino acids. Germline V gene sequence: CDR1 PRHDT, CDR2 FYEKMQ (reference sequence). The CDR3 bases are TGTGCCAGCAGCCTACCCCCCGTAGCGGGAGTGGAGACCCAGTACTTC. The encoded protein is CASSLPPVAGVETQYF. The complete variable domain, with remaining parts taken from reference TRBV13 and TRBJ2-5, reads AAGVIQSPRHLIKEKRETATLKCYPIPRHDTVYWYQQGPGQDPQFLISFYEKMQSDKGSIPDRFSAQQFSDYHSELNMSSLELGDSALYFCASSLPPVAGVETQYFGPGTRLLVL.

The chain joins TRBV18 to TRBJ2-7; weak D call: TRBD2 (6 bases). CDR3 length: 16 amino acids. The V gene lost 2 bases and the J gene lost 4 bases, with 18 bases spanning the gap. Per the germline V gene, CDR1 is KGHSH and CDR2 is LQKENI. The CDR3 DNA reads TGTGCCAGCTCACCAGCCGGTACTAGCACAATATACGAGCAGTACTTC. It specifies CASSPAGTSTIYEQYF.

The chain recombines TRBV19 with TRBJ2-1, with TRBD2 matching over 7 bases. The CDR3 has 16 residues. The junction had 7 bases not matched to a gene; V was cut back by 1 base and J by 4 bases. Germline V gene sequence: CDR1 LNHDA, CDR2 SQIVND (reference sequence). Here the CDR3 DNA reads TGTGCCAGTAGTATAGTGGCAGGACTAGGATACAATGAGCAGTTCTTC. This codes for CASSIVAGLGYNEQFF.

The V gene is TRBV30, the J gene TRBJ1-2, with D unclear. The V and J ends lost 7 bases and 8 bases respectively, with 8 bases between them. This CDR3 is built from 9 residues. In germline, CDR1 is GTSNPN, CDR2 SVGIG (reference sequence). In DNA form, the CDR3 reads TGTGCCTCGGGGTGGGGCTACACCTTC. Its protein product is CASGWGYTF.

This clone was seen a few times. The chain joins TRBV15 to TRBJ1-2; D may be TRBD1 (5 bases). The germline CDR1 and CDR2 sequences are LNHNV and YYDKDF (reference sequence). The CDR3 has 15 residues. V was shortened by 0 bases and J by 4 bases, with 12 bases between the two germline ends. DNA of the CDR3: TGTGCCACCAGCAGAGATTTGGCAGGGCTCTATGGCTACACCTTC. Translated: CATSRDLAGLYGYTF. Based on the CDR3 plus reference TRBV15 and TRBJ1-2, the full variable domain is DAMVIQNPRYQVTQFGKPVTLSCSQTLNHNVMYWYQQKSSQAPKLLFHYYDKDFNNEADTPDNFQSRRPNTSFCFLDIRSPGLGDTAMYLCATSRDLAGLYGYTFGSGTRLTVV.

This sequence joins TRBV28 and TRBJ1-1, with no clear D. CDR1 and CDR2 from the germline V gene are MDHEN and SYDVKM. With 2 bases removed from V and 6 bases from J, the gap between germline ends came to 10 bases. CDR3 length: 13 amino acids. The DNA of the CDR3 is TGTGCCAGCAGTTTAGTCCCCGGAGCTGAAGCTTTCTTT. It codes for CASSLVPGAEAFF.

This clone was seen at least ten times. The chain carries TRBV27 and TRBJ2-1; TRBD2 matches at 9 bases. J lost 1 base, V lost 6 bases, and 4 bases had no gene match. This CDR3 comprises 15 residues. The germline gives CDR1 MNHEY, CDR2 SMNVEV (reference sequence). The CDR3 reads CASSFSGSSYNEQFF. The CDR3 DNA follows: TGTGCCAGCAGCTTTAGCGGGAGTTCCTACAATGAGCAGTTCTTC.